Following are 9 T cell receptor beta chains from one sample sequenced in a study of cytomegalovirus exposure and HLA in healthy donors. In the PCR, 60 Vbeta and 13 Jbeta primers were used. Repertoires were generated with immunoSEQ multiplex PCR, while TCRdb's copy carries only in-frame clones and drops some. The data hold approximately 130,000 clones, with 60% to 85% observed a single time. The sequenced material came from PBMCs. These receptor sequences come from a middle-aged woman in good health and CMV-seronegative.

The chain combines TRBV6-5 with TRBJ1-1; 8 nucleotides match TRBD1. This CDR3 contains 14 residues. V gave up 5 bases and J gave up 5 bases; unmatched junction bases: 7. From germline, CDR1 is MNHEY and CDR2 SVGAGI. The CDR3 is CASSIYRGETEAFF. The DNA for the CDR3 is TGTGCCAGCAGTATCTACAGGGGGGAGACTGAAGCTTTCTTT.

DNA of the CDR3: TGTGCCAGCAGCGAAACGCGGGGACTAGCACCTCATGAGCAGTTCTTC. It encodes CASSETRGLAPHEQFF. The V gene is TRBV9, the J gene TRBJ2-1, with TRBD2 matching over 9 bases. The CDR3 is 16 amino acids. Germline loops: CDR1 SGDLS, CDR2 YYNGEE. V shed 3 bases and J 8 bases; nucleotides not matched to a gene: 12. Full variable domain (missing parts from reference TRBV9 and TRBJ2-1): DSGVTQTPKHLITATGQRVTLRCSPRSGDLSVYWYQQSLDQGLQFLIQYYNGEERAKGNILERFSAQQFPDLHSELNLSSLELGDSALYFCASSETRGLAPHEQFFGPGTRLTVL.

This clone occurred a few times. The rearrangement uses TRBV6-5 and TRBJ2-4, with TRBD1 identical over 8 bases. This CDR3 comprises 15 residues. V was pared by 5 bases and J by 0 bases, with 3 bases of the junction left unmatched. Germline V gene lookup returns CDR1 MNHEY and CDR2 SVGAGI. CDR3 loop: CASSQQGEAKNIQYF. The CDR3 nucleotides are TGTGCCAGCAGTCAACAGGGGGAAGCCAAAAACATTCAGTACTTC.

The chain joins TRBV27 to TRBJ1-1; D might be TRBD1 (6 bases). CDR1 MNHEY and CDR2 SMNVEV come from the germline V gene (reference sequence). The CDR3 runs 14 residues. The germline V and J ends were trimmed by 10 bases and 2 bases, with 17 bases remaining between them. The CDR3 DNA follows: TGTGCCACACACCGGGACACCCGCAACACTGAAGCTTTCTTT. Translation: CATHRDTRNTEAFF.

The V and J genes are TRBV19 and TRBJ1-5; 7 bases map to TRBD1. Germline V lookup: CDR1 LNHDA, CDR2 SQIVND (reference sequence). The CDR3 spans 13 residues. The V and J ends lost 9 bases and 1 base, in that order; junction bases with no gene match: 3. In DNA form, the CDR3 reads TGTGCCAGCAGGGACAGAAGCAATCAGCCCCAGCATTTT. This gives the protein CASRDRSNQPQHF.

The chain carries TRBV4-1 and TRBJ2-5; 7 bases match TRBD1. V lost 2 bases, J lost 4 bases, and 13 bases stayed unmatched. The CDR3 has 17 amino acids. CDR1 MGHRA and CDR2 YSYEKL come from the germline V gene. In nucleotides, the CDR3 is TGCGCCAGCAGCCAACTCCCCCCACAGGGGATAGCAGAGACCCAGTACTTC. This encodes CASSQLPPQGIAETQYF.

This chain uses TRBV27 with TRBJ2-7; TRBD2 might be the D (6 bases). The V and J ends lost 8 bases and 2 bases respectively, with 16 bases between them. The CDR3 has 14 residues. The germline V gene has CDR1 MNHEY and CDR2 SMNVEV (reference sequence). The chain's CDR3 is CASQPQRAPYEQYF. CDR3 DNA sequence: TGTGCCAGCCAGCCTCAGCGGGCGCCCTACGAGCAGTACTTC.

The genes are TRBV28 and TRBJ1-4; D may be TRBD1 (6 bases). Germline V gene data show CDR1 as MDHEN and CDR2 as SYDVKM. V was cut by 2 bases and J by 2 bases, with 9 bases left in between. The CDR3 consists of 15 residues. The CDR3 DNA follows: TGTGCCAGCAGTTTAAGGACAGCGACTAATGAAAAACTGTTTTTT. Translating gives CASSLRTATNEKLFF.

This chain links TRBV12-5 with TRBJ2-3; TRBD1 matches 9 bases. Germline V gives CDR1 LGHNT, CDR2 FRNRAP. This CDR3 is 14 amino acids long. V gave up 5 bases and J gave up 5 bases; unmatched junction bases: 5. CDR3 loop: CASGPGQGRDTQYF. In DNA form, the CDR3 reads TGTGCTAGTGGTCCGGGACAGGGAAGAGATACGCAGTATTTT.